The rows below give T cell receptor beta chains drawn from one sample of a study of blood T cell repertoires in COVID-19. Sequenced by immunoSEQ multiplex PCR; TCRdb stores in-frame clones only, minus some. Among 40,000 to 50,000 clones, 65% to 90% were seen once, and the ten largest hold under 3%. Sequencing was performed on peripheral blood. The receptors stem from a woman aged 80 or over with acute or convalescent COVID-19. CDR3s include the opening cysteine and the closing phenylalanine or tryptophan. D genes are given only for firm matches.

v_call: TRBV9; j_call: TRBJ1-4; d_call: NA; cdr3_aa: CASSVAGRPNEKLFF; cdr3_nt: TGTGCCAGCAGCGTGGCGGGACGGCCTAATGAAAAACTGTTTTTT
v_call: TRBV30; j_call: TRBJ1-6; d_call: NA; cdr3_aa: CAWSGNGGGTYNSPLHF; cdr3_nt: TGTGCCTGGAGTGGAAACGGGGGTGGCACCTATAATTCACCCCTCCACTTT
v_call: TRBV2; j_call: TRBJ1-2; d_call: NA; cdr3_aa: CASSVAPQGNYGYTF; cdr3_nt: TGTGCCAGCAGTGTCGCACCCCAGGGCAACTATGGCTACACCTTC
v_call: TRBV6-6; j_call: TRBJ1-6; d_call: TRBD1; cdr3_aa: CASSSQTGGISPLHF; cdr3_nt: TGTGCCAGCAGTTCCCAGACAGGGGGGATTTCACCCCTCCACTTT
v_call: TRBV29-1; j_call: TRBJ1-5; d_call: NA; cdr3_aa: CSVGRGENQPQHF; cdr3_nt: TGCAGCGTTGGGCGCGGGGAAAATCAGCCCCAGCATTTT
v_call: TRBV7-7; j_call: TRBJ2-5; d_call: NA; cdr3_aa: CASSSPAVGGQETQYF; cdr3_nt: TGTGCCAGCAGCTCTCCGGCGGTCGGGGGCCAAGAGACCCAGTACTTC
v_call: TRBV6-5; j_call: TRBJ1-5; d_call: TRBD1; cdr3_aa: CATGTVGGQPQHF; cdr3_nt: TGTGCCACCGGGACAGTCGGGGGTCAGCCCCAGCATTTT
v_call: TRBV19; j_call: TRBJ1-1; d_call: NA; cdr3_aa: CASSIDPGSEAFF; cdr3_nt: TGTGCCAGTAGTATAGATCCGGGGTCTGAAGCTTTCTTT
v_call: TRBV3-1/TRBV3-2; j_call: TRBJ1-1; d_call: NA; cdr3_aa: CASTTVAGTEAFF; cdr3_nt: TGTGCCAGCACCACCGTTGCGGGTACCGAAGCTTTCTTT
v_call: TRBV27; j_call: TRBJ2-7; d_call: TRBD1; cdr3_aa: CASSGQGAGYEQYF; cdr3_nt: TGTGCCAGCAGTGGACAGGGGGCGGGATACGAGCAGTACTTC
v_call: TRBV3-1/TRBV3-2; j_call: TRBJ2-3; d_call: NA; cdr3_aa: CASSLAGTDTQYF; cdr3_nt: TGTGCCAGCAGTCTAGCTGGCACAGATACGCAGTATTTT
v_call: TRBV11-2; j_call: TRBJ2-3; d_call: TRBD2; cdr3_aa: CASSLEVAGGPHVTQYF; cdr3_nt: TGTGCCAGCAGCTTAGAAGTAGCGGGGGGCCCCCACGTTACGCAGTATTTT
v_call: TRBV5-6; j_call: TRBJ1-2; d_call: TRBD1; cdr3_aa: CASSPTGDGYTF; cdr3_nt: TGTGCCAGCAGCCCCACAGGGGATGGCTACACCTTC
v_call: TRBV3-1/TRBV3-2; j_call: TRBJ2-1; d_call: TRBD2; cdr3_aa: CASSLNSGGATNEQFF; cdr3_nt: TGTGCCAGCAGCCTAAATAGCGGGGGGGCGACCAATGAGCAGTTCTTC
v_call: TRBV24-1; j_call: TRBJ2-1; d_call: TRBD1; cdr3_aa: CATSDTGQGRNEQFF; cdr3_nt: TGTGCCACCAGTGACACGGGACAGGGCCGCAATGAGCAGTTCTTC